What follows are 17 T cell receptor beta chains derived from one specimen sequenced in a study of T cell responses to AZD1222 COVID-19 vaccine. Data came from immunoSEQ multiplex PCR; TCRdb stores just in-frame clones and leaves some out. The sample holds some 170,000 clones, around nine tenths seen once. The specimen was peripheral blood, collected on day 0 of AZD1222 vaccination. The receptors shown here come from an adult in good health.

This clone was found once. This chain links TRBV19 with TRBJ2-3, with D possibly TRBD1 on 6 matching bases. CDR3 length: 15 amino acids. Looked up from germline, CDR1 is LNHDA and CDR2 is SQIVND (reference sequence). V lost 7 bases, J lost 1 base, and 15 bases lay in between. CDR3 region: CASTPDRYRTDTQYF. CDR3 DNA: TGTGCCAGTACCCCGGACAGATACCGCACAGATACGCAGTATTTT.

The chain combines TRBV27 with TRBJ2-1; 8 bases are shared with TRBD2. V was pared by 3 bases and J by 3 bases, with 7 bases of the junction left unmatched. Germline values: CDR1 MNHEY, CDR2 SMNVEV (reference sequence). The CDR3 extends over 16 amino acids. The CDR3 region has the DNA TGTGCCAGCAGTTTCGGAGCGGGAGAAAGCTACAATGAGCAGTTCTTC. It yields the protein CASSFGAGESYNEQFF.

The chain carries TRBV29-1 and TRBJ1-3, with D unresolved. The CDR3 consists of 13 residues. V shed 4 bases and J shed 3 bases, with 10 bases lying between them. From germline, CDR1 is SQVTM and CDR2 ANQGSEA. The CDR3 region is CSVAAGFGNTIYF. DNA of the CDR3: TGCAGCGTTGCGGCGGGTTTTGGAAACACCATATATTTT.

The chain couples TRBV5-1 to TRBJ2-5, with D maybe TRBD2 (5 bases). Per the germline V gene, CDR1 is SGHRS and CDR2 is YFSETQ. The CDR3 is 14 residues long. The V gene lost 0 bases and the J gene lost 5 bases, with 11 bases spanning the gap. The CDR3: CASSLGGVWETQYF. The CDR3 coding sequence is TGCGCCAGCAGCTTGGGGGGAGTTTGGGAGACCCAGTACTTC. The full variable domain, in which reference TRBV5-1 and TRBJ2-5 provide the parts outside the CDR3, is KAGVTQTPRYLIKTRGQQVTLSCSPISGHRSVSWYQQTPGQGLQFLFEYFSETQRNKGNFPGRFSGRQFSNSRSEMNVSTLELGDSALYLCASSLGGVWETQYFGPGTRLLVL.

The J gene is TRBJ2-1, the V gene TRBV29-1, with 7 bases identical to TRBD2. This CDR3 has 12 amino acids. V was pared by 6 bases and J by 7 bases, with 6 bases of the junction left unmatched. CDR1 is SQVTM and CDR2 is ANQGSEA in the germline V gene. The CDR3 DNA is TGCAGCGTCAAGAGCGGGGAGAATGAGCAGTTCTTC. It codes for CSVKSGENEQFF.

This clone was detected only a few times. This sequence joins TRBV28 and TRBJ2-1; TRBD2 matches at 8 bases. Germline loops: CDR1 MDHEN, CDR2 SYDVKM. Trimming cost V 6 bases and J 5 bases; bases outside gene matches: 12. The CDR3 sequence is 16 residues long. CDR3 in DNA: TGTGCCAGCAGCCCCCCGAGGGCGGGAGGAGACAATGAGCAGTTCTTC. It specifies CASSPPRAGGDNEQFF.

The genes are TRBV27 and TRBJ2-3, with D possibly TRBD1 on 6 matching bases. This CDR3 region has 14 residues. Germline V gene data show CDR1 as MNHEY and CDR2 as SMNVEV (reference sequence). Deletions cut 6 bases from V and 2 bases from J, with 12 bases between. CDR3 in amino acids: CASRQQGPTDTQYF. CDR3 sequence (DNA): TGTGCCAGCAGACAACAGGGCCCCACAGATACGCAGTATTTT.

This clone was seen a handful of times. V and J are TRBV5-4 and TRBJ1-2; D remains ambiguous. This CDR3 region has 13 residues. Germline assignment: CDR1 SGHNT and CDR2 YYREEE (reference sequence). Trimming stripped 5 bases from V and 8 bases from J, with 16 bases between. CDR3 sequence reads: CASRLGWGNGYTF. In nucleotides, the CDR3 is TGTGCCAGCAGGCTTGGTTGGGGTAACGGCTACACCTTC.

The chain uses TRBV3-1 (or the pseudogene TRBV3-2) and TRBJ2-5; D is uncertain. V shed 5 bases and J shed 4 bases, with 11 bases lying between them. This CDR3 has 13 amino acids. Germline V gene sequence: CDR1 LGHDT, CDR2 YNNKEL (reference sequence). This CDR3 reads CASSSIAPETQYF. The CDR3 DNA follows: TGTGCCAGCAGCAGTATAGCCCCAGAGACCCAGTACTTC.

The gene calls are TRBV5-5 and TRBJ2-7, with 7 positions matching TRBD2. CDR3 length equals 15 residues. Trimming at V came to 4 bases and at J to 2 bases, leaving 9 bases not matched to a gene. Germline lookup yields CDR1 SGHKS and CDR2 YYEKEE (reference sequence). The CDR3 nucleotides read TGTGCCAGCAGCAGACGGAGGGAGGGGACCTACGAGCAGTACGTC. Its protein product is CASSRRREGTYEQYV.

The rearrangement links TRBV5-1 to TRBJ1-2; 7 bases are a match to TRBD1. Germline V gene sequence: CDR1 SGHRS, CDR2 YFSETQ. V lost 4 bases and J lost 1; bases outside the gene matches: 7. The CDR3 is 15 residues long. The CDR3 loop is CASSPEGDSNYGYTF. The CDR3 coding sequence is TGCGCCAGCAGCCCCGAGGGGGACAGTAACTATGGCTACACCTTC.

The rearrangement links TRBV6-4 to TRBJ1-2; 7 nucleotides agree with TRBD1. The CDR3 length is 16 residues. The germline V gene has CDR1 MRHNA and CDR2 SNTAGT. Germline trimming cut 7 bases from V and 5 bases from J; bases unmatched to any gene: 16. CDR3 nucleotides: TGTGCCAGCACTCAAGTACGGGACAGAGGCCCTTATGGCTACACCTTC. Protein product: CASTQVRDRGPYGYTF.

This rearrangement joins TRBV28 to TRBJ2-5; 12 bases are a match to TRBD2. Germline trimming cut 2 bases from V and 7 bases from J; bases unmatched to any gene: 8. Germline V gives CDR1 MDHEN, CDR2 SYDVKM. This CDR3 contains 16 residues. In nucleotides, the CDR3 is TGTGCCAGCAGTTTACTTAGGACTAGCGGGGAGGGGACCCAGTACTTC. Protein product: CASSLLRTSGEGTQYF.

The V call is TRBV7-2, the J call TRBJ1-5; no clear D. V gave up 5 bases and J gave up 0 bases, with 11 bases separating them. The germline V gene encodes CDR1 SGHTA and CDR2 FQGNSA. The CDR3 runs 15 residues. CDR3 region: CASSLQSDSNQPQHF. The CDR3 DNA sequence: TGTGCCAGCAGCCTACAAAGCGATAGCAATCAGCCCCAGCATTTT.

This sequence joins TRBV19 and TRBJ1-4, with 7 bases identical to TRBD1. V was clipped by 4 bases and J by 5 bases; unmatched bases: 4. The CDR3 has 14 residues. In germline, CDR1 is LNHDA, CDR2 SQIVND (reference sequence). CDR3 nucleotides: TGTGCCAGTAGTACGCAGGGGGGGAATGAAAAACTGTTTTTT. It encodes CASSTQGGNEKLFF.

The CDR3 DNA reads TGTGCCAGTAGTACTGCCGGACAAAGCAGCAATCAGCCCCAGCATTTT. Protein sequence: CASSTAGQSSNQPQHF. This chain joins TRBV19 and TRBJ1-5; TRBD1 might be the D (5 bases). The CDR3 has 16 residues. The V end lost 4 bases, the J end lost 1 base, and 14 bases lay between the germline ends. Germline V lookup: CDR1 LNHDA, CDR2 SQIVND (reference sequence).

For this clone: Other DNA sequences of this sample code for an identical CDR3. The chain combines TRBV5-1 with TRBJ1-1, with no clear D. In germline, CDR1 is SGHRS, CDR2 YFSETQ. V was clipped by 0 bases and J by 4 bases, with 13 bases between them. This CDR3 region has 15 residues. This chain's CDR3 is CASSLATGGSTEAFF. In DNA form, the CDR3 reads TGCGCCAGCAGCTTGGCTACGGGTGGTAGCACTGAAGCTTTCTTT.